Listed below are T cell receptor beta chains from one sample, sequenced in a study of human T cells and chemical hapten exposure. TCRdb fed the RACE reads into MiXCR, producing one record per CDR3 protein. This sample has 30,000 to 50,000 distinct CDR3 sequences, with over 9.5% found just once. This specimen was whole blood, taken in connection with sensitization to the hapten diphenylcyclopropenone (DPC). The receptor set was obtained from a woman in her forties with alopecia areata. Some clones in this sample may be carry-over from other donors' samples. Both conserved end residues are part of each CDR3. Each record gives: clone size, V gene, J gene, D gene, CDR3 protein, CDR3 DNA. The D gene is left open where the match is weak. Expanded clones get a size class; other rows say once, few or many, or leave the size out.

many	TRBV7-9	TRBJ2-6	-	CASSSTVMIGANVLTF	TGTGCCAGCAGTTCGACCGTTATGATTGGGGCCAACGTCCTGACTTTC
-	TRBV10-2	TRBJ2-1	TRBD2	CASSQLAGNEQFF	TGCGCCAGCAGTCAACTAGCGGGAAATGAGCAGTTCTTC
few	TRBV10-3	TRBJ2-3	-	CAIGGATDTQYF	TGTGCCATCGGTGGAGCCACAGATACGCAGTATTTT
few	TRBV20-1	TRBJ2-7	TRBD1	CSARPAIGTGTAEQYF	TGCAGTGCTAGACCAGCCATCGGGACAGGGACGGCCGAGCAGTACTTC
many	TRBV9	TRBJ2-1	TRBD2	CASSFGTSVYNEQFF	TGTGCCAGCAGCTTCGGGACTAGCGTGTACAATGAGCAGTTCTTC
-	TRBV2	TRBJ1-1	-	CASNFGMNTEAFF	TGTGCCAGCAACTTTGGTATGAACACTGAAGCTTTCTTT
few	TRBV7-8	TRBJ2-2	TRBD2	CASSVSGGTNTGELFF	TGTGCCAGCAGCGTCAGCGGGGGGACTAACACCGGGGAGCTGTTTTTT
many	TRBV27	TRBJ2-3	-	CASSFLSGQGPDTQYF	TGTGCCAGCAGTTTTTTAAGTGGTCAGGGTCCAGATACGCAGTATTTT
-	TRBV4-3	TRBJ1-5	TRBD1	CASSQGTGDQPQHF	TGCGCCAGCAGCCAAGGGACAGGGGATCAGCCCCAGCATTTT
many	TRBV21-1	TRBJ2-2	-	CASSKRSTGELFF	TGTGCCAGCAGCAAGCGGAGTACCGGGGAGCTGTTTTTT
-	TRBV10-3	TRBJ2-1	-	CAISPPSGEQFF	TGTGCCATCAGTCCCCCCAGCGGCGAGCAGTTCTTC
many	TRBV20-1	TRBJ2-2	-	CSARDFAKGSAIWNTGELFF	TGCAGTGCTAGGGACTTCGCGAAAGGGTCCGCGATATGGAACACCGGGGAGCTGTTTTTT
-	TRBV5-3	TRBJ1-4	TRBD1	CARSLDSWTGGEKLFF	TGTGCCAGAAGCTTGGATTCCTGGACAGGCGGCGAAAAACTGTTTTTT
-	TRBV4-3	TRBJ2-5	-	CASSQELWETQYF	TGCGCCAGCAGCCAAGAGCTATGGGAGACCCAGTACTTC
-	TRBV5-1	TRBJ2-3	-	CASSFTYPTDTQYF	TGCGCCAGCAGCTTCACCTACCCCACAGATACGCAGTATTTT
-	TRBV10-1	TRBJ2-2	-	CASSAGADTGELFF	TGCGCCAGCAGCGCGGGGGCCGACACCGGGGAGCTGTTTTTT
many	TRBV28	TRBJ1-5	-	CASSLWGRDADF	TGTGCCAGCAGTTTATGGGGTCGGGACGCCGATTTT
many	TRBV7-9	TRBJ1-3	-	CASSSRAVSGNTIYF	TGTGCCAGCAGCTCCCGCGCAGTCTCTGGAAACACCATATATTTT
many	TRBV28	TRBJ2-3	TRBD2	CASSASGGGSADTQYF	TGTGCCAGCAGTGCTAGCGGGGGAGGGTCGGCGGATACGCAGTATTTT
many	TRBV21-1	TRBJ2-7	-	CASSKADPVGYEQYF	TGTGCCAGCAGCAAAGCCGATCCAGTGGGCTACGAGCAGTACTTC
-	TRBV28	TRBJ1-6	-	CASSLLGDSPLHF	TGTGCCAGCAGTTTATTGGGAGATTCACCCCTCCATTTT
-	TRBV29-1	TRBJ1-3	-	CSVLQGDSGNTIYF	TGCAGCGTACTACAGGGAGACTCTGGAAACACCATATATTTT
-	TRBV2	TRBJ2-1	-	CASSPSGHHNEQFF	TGTGCCAGCAGTCCATCGGGCCATCACAATGAGCAGTTCTTC
-	TRBV29-1	TRBJ1-1	-	CSGWGEGNTEAFF	TGCAGCGGGTGGGGGGAAGGCAACACTGAAGCTTTCTTT
many	TRBV10-1	TRBJ1-2	-	CASKNNGYTF	TGCGCCAGCAAAAACAATGGCTACACCTTC
many	TRBV20-1	TRBJ2-7	-	CSAQTRTLSSYEQYF	TGCAGTGCCCAGACAAGGACCTTAAGCTCCTACGAGCAGTACTTC
many	TRBV20-1	TRBJ1-2	TRBD1	CSAKGGGGGYTF	TGCAGTGCCAAAGGGGGCGGAGGAGGCTACACCTTC
many	TRBV6-6	TRBJ1-5	TRBD1	CASSYLTGGNQPQHF	TGTGCCAGCAGTTACTTGACAGGGGGCAATCAGCCCCAGCATTTT
few	TRBV4-1	TRBJ1-2	-	CASSHPRLRDNYGYTF	TGCGCCAGCAGCCATCCTCGACTACGGGACAACTATGGCTACACCTTC
many	TRBV10-2	TRBJ1-5	-	CASRQQAGNQPQHF	TGCGCCAGCAGACAGCAAGCGGGCAATCAGCCCCAGCATTTT
few	TRBV4-2	TRBJ1-4	TRBD1	CASSQEGQGREKLFF	TGTGCCAGCAGCCAAGAGGGACAGGGTAGGGAAAAACTGTTTTTT
once	TRBV5-1	TRBJ2-5	-	CASSLEFQTQYF	TGCGCCAGCAGCTTGGAGTTTCAGACCCAGTACTTC
few	TRBV19	TRBJ2-7	-	CASMGPGYEQYF	TGTGCCAGTATGGGCCCGGGCTACGAGCAGTACTTC
few	TRBV7-3	TRBJ2-1	-	CASSLTPGANEQFF	TGTGCCAGCAGCTTAACGCCGGGAGCCAATGAGCAGTTCTTC
few	TRBV29-1	TRBJ1-2	-	CSAIQADYGYTF	TGCAGCGCCATACAGGCGGACTATGGCTACACCTTC
many	TRBV7-2	TRBJ1-2	-	CASSPGTLDAYGYTF	TGTGCCAGCAGCCCGGGGACCCTTGATGCCTATGGCTACACCTTC
few	TRBV6-1	TRBJ2-7	TRBD1	CASSEAAGQGYEQYF	TGTGCCAGCAGTGAAGCGGCAGGACAGGGCTACGAGCAGTACTTC
-	TRBV28	TRBJ2-4	-	CASSTGTKFGIQYF	TGTGCCAGCAGTACCGGGACAAAATTCGGCATTCAGTACTTC